This TCR beta chain was identified during a study of cytomegalovirus exposure and HLA in healthy donors. Study summary: The Caucasian-associated ancestry cluster contained about four fifths of the roughly 400 genotyped donors.

General study findings and limits: The dataset shows that most TCR sequences were rare, while some public TCRs occurred in many donors. In a later analysis, HLA-associated TCR beta chains were more clonally expanded than equally common others.

The PCR ran on 60 Vbeta and 13 Jbeta primers. The repertoire was sequenced with immunoSEQ multiplex PCR; TCRdb's copy has only in-frame clones and lacks some. The data show about 150,000 clones, with over 65% seen just once and under 2% held by the top ten. This clone appeared a few times. Its target is not known. The CDR3 runs 17 residues. With 7 bases removed from V and 0 bases from J, the gap between germline ends came to 19 bases. Germline CDR1 reads LNHNV; CDR2 reads YYDKDF (reference sequence). This TCR derives from a female donor in good health and CMV-seropositive. The rearrangement joins TRBV15 to TRBJ1-3; possibly TRBD1 for D (5 bases). Sequencing was performed on PBMCs. CDR3 coding DNA: TGTGCCACCAATCCGGGGGGGGAGCCCTACTCTGGAAACACCATATATTTT. Translated, it gives CATNPGGEPYSGNTIYF.